This T cell receptor (beta chain) derives from a study of shared clonotypes between healthy human individuals. As concerns this clone: Its ends do not fully match the called genes, so a read error is possible.

A deep-level run was used for the assay. Using immunoSEQ multiplex PCR, the repertoire was profiled, and TCRdb retains in-frame clones only, with some absent. The sample contains some 1,100,000 clones, around three quarters of which appear only once. CDR1 and CDR2 from the germline V gene are SGHRS and YFSETQ. This CDR3 is built from 11 residues. Sequencing input: memory CD4+ T cells from PBMCs. Stated subset: CD45RA-negative fraction. J is TRBJ2-7 and V is TRBV5-1, with D unresolved. This TCR derives from a man younger than 35 in good health. Some clones in this sample may be carry-over from other donors' samples. The CDR3 protein is CASSLSHPHHF. The CDR3 DNA follows: TGCGCCAGCAGCTTGAGCCATCCACACCACTTC. Supplemented by reference TRBV5-1 and TRBJ2-7, the full variable domain reads KAGVTQTPRYLIKTRGQQVTLSCSPISGHRSVSWYQQTPGQGLQFLFEYFSETQRNKGNFPGRFSGRQFSNSRSEMNVSTLELGDSALYLCASSLSHPHHFGPGTRLTVT.